These 27 T cell receptor beta chains were sequenced from one sample in a study of identical twins. TCRdb re-called the 5' RACE reads with MiXCR, one entry per CDR3 protein. The sample holds 18,000 or so distinct CDR3 sequences, 55% to 75% seen once. The sequencing sample was made of memory (CD45RO+) T cells sorted from blood. These receptors were taken from a woman aged 18-35 years in good health. This table probably holds off-target reads from a library built for another chain.

V usage is TRBV9 and J usage is TRBJ1-1; D call uncertain. Germline V gene sequence: CDR1 SGDLS, CDR2 YYNGEE. The V gene lost 4 bases and the J gene lost 5 bases, with 15 bases spanning the gap. This CDR3 has 14 amino acids. The CDR3 loop reads CASSSKSRGTEAFF. The CDR3 DNA reads as TGTGCCAGCAGCTCCAAATCAAGAGGGACTGAAGCTTTCTTT.

V gene TRBV11-2 combines with J gene TRBJ1-2; tentative D call: TRBD1 (5 bases). Trimming took 3 bases from V and 5 from J, leaving 16 bases between them. Germline-derived CDR1 and CDR2 are SGHAT and FQNNGV. The CDR3 is 15 residues long. CDR3 residues: CASSFPYARQYGYTF. For the CDR3, the DNA is TGTGCCAGCAGCTTCCCTTACGCTCGACAGTATGGCTACACCTTC.

This rearrangement joins TRBV6-2 or TRBV6-3 to TRBJ1-1, with D tentatively TRBD1 (6 bases). V was pared by 5 bases and J by 10 bases, with 11 bases between. CDR3 length: 11 residues. CDR1 and CDR2 (germline): MNHEY, SVGEGT. This CDR3 reads CASSTLGGAFF. The CDR3 region has the DNA TGTGCCAGCAGTACCCTAGGGGGAGCTTTCTTT.

This chain joins TRBV6-2 or TRBV6-3 and TRBJ2-1; TRBD2 agrees at 10 bases. The germline V gene encodes CDR1 MNHEY and CDR2 SVGEGT. Unmatched junction bases numbered 5, after V lost 5 bases and J lost 4 bases. This CDR3 spans 15 amino acids. The CDR3 spells CASSKGTSVYNEQFF. As DNA, the CDR3 is TGTGCCAGCAGTAAAGGGACTAGCGTATACAATGAGCAGTTCTTC.

The chain couples TRBV3-1 to TRBJ2-5; TRBD1 matches 9 bases. The CDR3 runs to 14 residues. Germline-derived CDR1 and CDR2 are LGHDT and YNNKEL (reference sequence). The V segment lost 3 bases and the J segment 5 bases; nucleotides outside the gene matches: 4. The CDR3 loop reads CASSQDRGWETQYF. The CDR3 DNA reads as TGTGCCAGCAGCCAGGACAGGGGTTGGGAGACCCAGTACTTC.

The CDR3 DNA follows: TGTGCCAGCACATGGGACTCGAACACCGGGGAGCTGTTTTTT. Protein: CASTWDSNTGELFF. The rearrangement joins TRBV2 to TRBJ2-2; TRBD2 might be the D (6 bases). V was shortened by 7 bases and J by 0 bases, with 9 bases between the two germline ends. Germline V gives CDR1 SNHLY, CDR2 FYNNEI. CDR3 length equals 14 residues.

The V call is TRBV7-2, the J call TRBJ2-7; 7 nucleotides line up with TRBD2. V shed 0 bases, J shed 4 bases, and the junction held 9 bases outside the gene matches. The CDR3 length is 16 residues. Germline CDR1 and CDR2: SGHTA and FQGNSA. This CDR3 reads CASSLAASGTPYEQYF. Written as DNA, the CDR3 is TGTGCCAGCAGCTTAGCGGCCAGCGGGACTCCGTACGAGCAGTACTTC.

Here the CDR3 reads CASSGGTVYEQYF. CDR3 bases: TGTGCCAGCAGTGGGGGGACAGTCTACGAGCAGTACTTC. The chain carries TRBV28 and TRBJ2-7; TRBD1 is a possible D gene (7 bases). Trimming took off 5 bases at V and 3 bases at J, with 11 bases between the two ends. This CDR3 contains 13 residues. Germline CDR1 MDHEN, CDR2 SYDVKM.

This sequence joins TRBV28 and TRBJ2-3, with a weak D call TRBD1 (6 bases). The V end was cut by 9 bases, the J end by 2 bases, with 12 bases between. CDR1 MDHEN and CDR2 SYDVKM come from the germline V gene. The CDR3 sequence is 13 residues long. CDR3 nucleotide sequence: TGTGCCAGTCCAGGGGTTAACACAGATACGCAGTATTTT. Protein sequence: CASPGVNTDTQYF.

This sequence joins TRBV15 and TRBJ2-7; 8 positions match TRBD2. Trimming took 2 bases from V and 4 from J; bases not matched to a gene: 7. The CDR3 runs 15 residues. Germline values: CDR1 LNHNV, CDR2 YYDKDF (reference sequence). CDR3 loop: CATSRPGLVVYEQYF. CDR3 DNA: TGTGCCACCAGCAGACCGGGACTAGTTGTTTACGAGCAGTACTTC.

There are a few counts of this clonotype. The V call is TRBV29-1, the J call TRBJ2-5, with D perhaps TRBD2 (6 bases). The germline V gene encodes CDR1 SQVTM and CDR2 ANQGSEA. The V end was cut by 7 bases, the J end by 7 bases, with 22 bases between. The CDR3 contains 14 residues. The CDR3 reads CSALAAGTLGTQYF. CDR3 nucleotide sequence: TGCAGCGCCTTAGCGGCGGGAACCCTCGGGACCCAGTACTTC.

This rearrangement joins TRBV29-1 to TRBJ1-2, with 7 positions matching TRBD1. This CDR3 is built from 13 residues. The V segment lost 7 bases and the J segment 6 bases; nucleotides outside the gene matches: 11. Looked up from germline, CDR1 is SQVTM and CDR2 is ANQGSEA. CDR3: CSAPDRVGNGYTF. The CDR3, as DNA: TGCAGCGCCCCTGACAGGGTTGGAAATGGCTACACCTTC.

About this clonotype: Relative to the germline gene, one junction end is altered; a read error may explain this. The chain joins TRBV14 to TRBJ2-1, with 8 bases identical to TRBD2. Germline V gene lookup returns CDR1 SGHDN and CDR2 FVKESK. There are 17 residues in the CDR3. The CDR3 bases are TGTGCCAGCAGCCCCATAGCGGGACGCGCCCAGTACAATGAGCAGTTATTC. It yields the protein CASSPIAGRAQYNEQLF.

The J gene is TRBJ2-3, the V gene TRBV10-3; 7 nucleotides line up with TRBD1. The V segment lost 5 bases and the J segment 4 bases; nucleotides outside the gene matches: 9. The germline gives CDR1 ENHRY, CDR2 SYGVKD. This CDR3 contains 15 residues. CDR3 sequence reads: CAISTKDRVSDTQYF. In nucleotides, the CDR3 is TGTGCCATCAGTACAAAAGACAGGGTTTCAGATACGCAGTATTTT.

This clonotype is labeled large. The chain uses TRBV20-1 and TRBJ2-1, with unresolved D. The CDR3 loop spans 13 amino acids. Germline lookup yields CDR1 DFQATT and CDR2 SNEGSKA (reference sequence). V lost 2 bases and J lost 6, with 11 bases in between. The CDR3 sequence: CSARKTHPNEQFF. In nucleotides, the CDR3 is TGCAGTGCTAGAAAGACCCACCCCAATGAGCAGTTCTTC.

The chain uses TRBV27 and TRBJ2-7; no firm D call. Germline CDR1 reads MNHEY; CDR2 reads SMNVEV (reference sequence). V shed 4 bases and J shed 7 bases, with 8 bases lying between them. The CDR3 length is 11 residues. CDR3 coding DNA: TGTGCCAGCAGTTCCACTGATGAGCAGTACTTC. Translated: CASSSTDEQYF.

The chain has TRBV6-2 or TRBV6-3 and TRBJ2-5, with 8 nucleotides matching TRBD1. V was pared by 7 bases and J by 5 bases, with 6 bases of the junction left unmatched. Germline V gene sequence: CDR1 MNHEY, CDR2 SVGEGT. This CDR3 region has 13 residues. This CDR3 is CASTRTGTETQYF. CDR3 bases: TGTGCCAGCACCAGGACAGGGACTGAGACCCAGTACTTC.

V gene TRBV5-1 combines with J gene TRBJ2-1; TRBD1 might be the D (5 bases). Trimming stripped 6 bases from V and 4 bases from J, with 17 bases between. CDR3 length: 15 residues. Germline V gene lookup returns CDR1 SGHRS and CDR2 YFSETQ. This chain's CDR3 is CASNRAKGSYNEQFF. DNA for the CDR3: TGCGCCAGCAACCGGGCAAAGGGGTCTTACAATGAGCAGTTCTTC.

The genes are TRBV7-2 and TRBJ2-2; D is unresolved. There are 14 residues in the CDR3. Germline values: CDR1 SGHTA, CDR2 FQGNSA. Trimming removed 5 bases from V and 1 base from J, with 8 bases in between. The chain's CDR3 is CASSPSGNTGELFF. CDR3 nucleotide sequence: TGTGCCAGCAGCCCCTCGGGGAACACCGGGGAGCTGTTTTTT.

V gene TRBV12-3 or TRBV12-4 combines with J gene TRBJ2-1; weak D call: TRBD2 (5 bases). The V and J ends lost 6 bases and 1 base respectively, with 13 bases between them. CDR3 length: 15 amino acids. This CDR3 is CASRHTRRSYNEQFF. CDR3 nucleotide sequence: TGTGCCAGCAGGCATACTAGAAGGTCCTACAATGAGCAGTTCTTC.

This rearrangement joins TRBV6-1 to TRBJ2-3; D is unresolved. Between the trimmed V and J ends, which lost 5 bases and 6 bases, there was a span of 6 bases. The CDR3 spans 11 residues. Germline V gene data show CDR1 as MNHNS and CDR2 as SASEGT. CDR3 region: CASSTRDTQYF. CDR3 DNA sequence: TGTGCCAGCAGTACCCGGGATACGCAGTATTTT.

The chain employs TRBV7-2 and TRBJ2-4, with D maybe TRBD2 (5 bases). CDR1 and CDR2 (germline): SGHTA, FQGNSA. The CDR3 contains 13 residues. Between the trimmed V and J ends, which lost 1 base and 16 bases, there was a span of 17 bases. The CDR3 reads CASSLGQTTMVYF. The CDR3 nucleotides are TGTGCCAGCAGCTTAGGGCAGACGACTATGGTATACTTC.

V and J are TRBV19 and TRBJ2-1; 9 bases match TRBD1. Germline V CDR1 and CDR2: LNHDA, SQIVND (reference sequence). V was clipped by 7 bases and J by 10 bases; unmatched bases: 8. This CDR3 is built from 13 residues. CDR3 region: CASIGTGFNEQFF. In DNA form, the CDR3 reads TGTGCCAGTATCGGGACAGGGTTTAACGAGCAGTTCTTC. The full variable domain, in which reference TRBV19 and TRBJ2-1 provide the parts outside the CDR3, is DGGITQSPKYLFRKEGQNVTLSCEQNLNHDAMYWYRQDPGQGLRLIYYSQIVNDFQKGDIAEGYSVSREKKESFPLTVTSAQKNPTAFYLCASIGTGFNEQFFGPGTRLTVL.

The CDR3 protein is CASSLGTGFLGPQETQYF. The DNA of the CDR3 is TGTGCCAGCAGCTTGGGGACAGGATTCCTGGGCCCCCAAGAGACCCAGTACTTC. This chain connects TRBV7-9 to TRBJ2-5, with TRBD1 matching 8 bases. CDR3 length equals 18 residues. V lost 3 bases, J lost 1 base, and 13 bases stayed unmatched. CDR1 SEHNR and CDR2 FQNEAQ come from the germline V gene (reference sequence).

The chain carries TRBV6-1 and TRBJ2-3; D is undetermined. This CDR3 region has 14 residues. Trimming took 6 bases from V and 0 from J, leaving 10 bases between them. Per germline, CDR1 MNHNS and CDR2 SASEGT. The DNA of the CDR3 is TGTGCCAGCAGGGCTAGTCGAAGCACAGATACGCAGTATTTT. Protein product: CASRASRSTDTQYF.

The chain joins TRBV7-2 to TRBJ2-7; tentatively, D is TRBD1 (5 bases). Germline lookup yields CDR1 SGHTA and CDR2 FQGNSA. The CDR3 length is 14 residues. V gave up 4 bases and J gave up 3 bases, with 13 bases separating them. CDR3 sequence reads: CASSSQGHNYEQYF. CDR3 coding DNA: TGTGCCAGCAGCTCTCAGGGTCACAACTACGAGCAGTACTTC.

The V gene is TRBV30, the J gene TRBJ2-7; TRBD1 matches at 8 bases. V lost 3 bases to trimming and J lost 2 bases; unmatched junction nucleotides: 6. Germline CDR1 reads GTSNPN; CDR2 reads SVGIG (reference sequence). CDR3 length: 14 amino acids. CDR3 nucleotides: TGTGCCTGGAGCGCAGACAGGGGAGCCTACGAGCAGTACTTC. It yields the protein CAWSADRGAYEQYF. Drawing the rest from reference TRBV30 and TRBJ2-7, the complete variable domain is SQTIHQWPATLVQPVGSPLSLECTVEGTSNPNLYWYRQAAGRGLQLLFYSVGIGQISSEVPQNLSASRPQDRQFILSSKKLLLSDSGFYLCAWSADRGAYEQYFGPGTRLTVT.